Given below is one T cell receptor beta chain in context. Original handling: Counts of nucleated cells, estimated from reference gene primer amplification, were obtained. Clones were read by immunoSEQ multiplex PCR, and TCRdb kept only the in-frame ones, dropping some. V and J calls and clone size are copied from that table; D and trimming were computed from the DNA. Found here are 88,000 or so clones, roughly 80% of them singletons; the top ten hold 24%. This specimen comes from a study of blood T cell repertoires in COVID-19. Looking at the study overall: The study drew acute and convalescent COVID-19 samples from the United States, Italy and Spain. PBMCs, B-cell-depleted T cells, or T cells provided the cDNA or gDNA that made up the material.

J gave up 5 bases and V 5 bases, and 11 bases lay outside the gene matches. CDR1 and CDR2 from the germline V gene are SNHLY and FYNNEI. The CDR3 is 16 residues long. The material sequenced was peripheral blood. The chain combines TRBV2 with TRBJ1-5, with 8 bases matching TRBD1. This receptor was identified in a human donor in a cohort sampled during active COVID-19. This CDR3 is CASSLRTGRRDQPQHF. CDR3 nucleotides: TGTGCCAGCAGTCTCCGGACAGGGAGGCGAGATCAGCCCCAGCATTTT.